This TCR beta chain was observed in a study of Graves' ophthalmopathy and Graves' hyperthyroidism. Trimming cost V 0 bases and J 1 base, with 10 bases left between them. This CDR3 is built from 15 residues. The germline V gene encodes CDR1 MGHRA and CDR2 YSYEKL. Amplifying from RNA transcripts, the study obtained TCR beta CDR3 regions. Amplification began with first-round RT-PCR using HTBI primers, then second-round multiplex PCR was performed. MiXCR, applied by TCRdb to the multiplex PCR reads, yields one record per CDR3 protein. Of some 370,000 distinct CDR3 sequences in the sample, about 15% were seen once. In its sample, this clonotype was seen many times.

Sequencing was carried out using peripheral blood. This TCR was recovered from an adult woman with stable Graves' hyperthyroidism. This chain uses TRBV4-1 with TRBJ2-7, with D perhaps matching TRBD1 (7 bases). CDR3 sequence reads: CASSQDAGGSYEQYF. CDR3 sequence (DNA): TGCGCCAGCAGCCAAGATGCAGGGGGGTCCTACGAGCAGTACTTC.